The present T cell receptor beta chain was sequenced within a study of PD-1 blockade in classical Hodgkin lymphoma. Study-level results: Healthy donors reportedly exceeded newly diagnosed patients in baseline TCR diversity.

The germline V gene has CDR1 LNHDA and CDR2 SQIVND (reference sequence). The CDR3 has 17 residues. The junction had 13 bases not matched to a gene; V was cut back by 5 bases and J by 7 bases. Only in-frame clones appear in the TCRdb table, and some are missing; sequencing was by immunoSEQ multiplex PCR. The sample records over 15,000 clones, around 79% being singletons. Concerning this clone: Its antigen is as yet unknown.

After autologous stem cell transplantation all patients relapsed, and prior brentuximab vedotin exposure differed between cohorts. The chain combines TRBV19 with TRBJ1-4, with TRBD1 matching over 10 bases. The sequence was collected from a human donor with classical Hodgkin lymphoma. This material consisted of peripheral blood mononuclear cells (PBMCs), taken before the second cycle of nivolumab. CDR3 sequence reads: CASSPQGQGSLSEKLFF. The DNA for the CDR3 is TGTGCCAGTAGTCCTCAGGGACAGGGGAGTTTGAGTGAAAAACTGTTTTTT.